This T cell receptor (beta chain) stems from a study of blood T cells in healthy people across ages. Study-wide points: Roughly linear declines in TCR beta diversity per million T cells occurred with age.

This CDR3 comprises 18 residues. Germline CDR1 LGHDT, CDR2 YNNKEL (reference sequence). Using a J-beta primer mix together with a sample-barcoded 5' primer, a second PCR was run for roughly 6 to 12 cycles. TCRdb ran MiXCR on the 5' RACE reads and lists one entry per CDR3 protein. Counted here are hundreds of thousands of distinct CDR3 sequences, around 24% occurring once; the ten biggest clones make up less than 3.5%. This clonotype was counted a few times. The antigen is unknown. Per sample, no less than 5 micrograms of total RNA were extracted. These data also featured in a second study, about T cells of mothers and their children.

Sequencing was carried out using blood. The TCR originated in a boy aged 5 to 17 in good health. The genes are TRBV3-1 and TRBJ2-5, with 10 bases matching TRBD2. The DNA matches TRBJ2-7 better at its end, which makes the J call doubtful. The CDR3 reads CASSQVGLASDSPYEQYF. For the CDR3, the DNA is TGTGCCAGCAGCCAAGTGGGACTAGCGTCGGACTCTCCCTACGAGCAGTACTTC.